These T cell receptor beta chains were read from a single sample in a study of cytomegalovirus exposure and HLA in healthy donors. Using immunoSEQ multiplex PCR, the repertoire was profiled, and TCRdb retains in-frame clones only, with some absent. Here the sample spans some 230,000 clones, approximately 90% being singletons. Sequencing input: PBMCs. These receptors were taken from a woman aged 18 to 35 in good health and CMV-seronegative. CDR3s leave out the opening cysteine and the closing phenylalanine or tryptophan. Some rows mark clone size as missing; the rest say once, few, many or name a class of expanded clone.

V gene: TRBV6-6
J gene: TRBJ1-2
clone size: NA
CDR3 protein: ASRRTGEVSGYT

V gene: TRBV9
J gene: TRBJ2-2
clone size: once
CDR3 protein: ASSAWGPGTGELF

V gene: TRBV9
J gene: TRBJ2-1
clone size: once
CDR3 protein: ASCGGASSYNEQF

V gene: TRBV28
J gene: TRBJ2-2
clone size: NA
CDR3 protein: AISGRASTGELF

V gene: TRBV29-1
J gene: TRBJ1-2
clone size: NA
CDR3 protein: SVENRVRGYT

V gene: TRBV5-4
J gene: TRBJ1-1
clone size: NA
CDR3 protein: ASSLGSRGVVAF

V gene: TRBV12-5
J gene: TRBJ2-7
clone size: NA
CDR3 protein: ASGTYEQY

V gene: TRBV2
J gene: TRBJ2-7
clone size: NA
CDR3 protein: ASRGGNYEQY

V gene: TRBV10-1
J gene: TRBJ2-2
clone size: NA
CDR3 protein: ASSVNRAGRDTGELF

V gene: TRBV27
J gene: TRBJ2-1
clone size: NA
CDR3 protein: ASRRGQVAYNEQF